This TCR beta chain was retrieved from a study of T cell repertoires in cytomegalovirus infection. Study as a whole: Selection of CMV epitopes for the study included recently identified HLA-C-restricted and well-studied HLA-B-restricted ones. A matching HLA type, together with CMV infection, was signaled by public TCR beta signatures. Overall study results and limits: Carriers of CMV and the relevant HLA type were discriminated by public TCR beta frequency.

Using its own MiXCR run on the reads, TCRdb lists one record per CDR3 protein. The table has about 280,000 distinct CDR3 sequences, under 25% seen once. With regard to this clonotype: Antigen: not known.

Germline CDR1 is PRHDT and CDR2 is FYEKMQ (reference sequence). V dropped 3 bases and J dropped 0 bases, with 9 bases sitting between them. CDR3 length equals 14 residues. The sample consisted of cultured PBMCs, taken from culture after CMV antigen stimulation. V is TRBV13 and J is TRBJ2-7, with D uncertain. The sequence came from a human donor in good health (CMV status not recorded). Some clones in this sample may be carry-over from other donors' samples. CDR3 coding DNA: TGTGCCAGCAGCTTTTGGTCCAGCTCCTACGAGCAGTACTTC. This sequence encodes CASSFWSSSYEQYF.